One and the same sample provided the 17 T cell receptor beta chains below, sequenced in a study of control samples from healthy donors and cancer patients. Only in-frame clones appear in the TCRdb table, and some are missing; sequencing was by immunoSEQ multiplex PCR. The sample carries approximately 190,000 clones, approximately 91% recorded once. The sequenced material came from blood. These receptors all stem from a man aged 30-40 years in good health.

V and J are TRBV2 and TRBJ2-3, with 10 bases aligning to TRBD2. V lost 3 bases, J lost 6 bases, and 6 bases stayed unmatched. This CDR3 comprises 15 residues. Per the germline V gene, CDR1 is SNHLY and CDR2 is FYNNEI. DNA for the CDR3: TGTGCCAGCAGTGAGAGCGGGGGGGCGGTGGATACGCAGTATTTT. It encodes CASSESGGAVDTQYF.

This chain connects TRBV19 to TRBJ2-2; D is unresolved. In germline, CDR1 is LNHDA, CDR2 SQIVND (reference sequence). The length of the CDR3 is 15 residues. V lost 8 bases and J lost 4, with 17 bases in between. As DNA, the CDR3 is TGTGCCAGTCGAAAAAAGGACGTAAGCACCGGGGAGCTGTTTTTT. Its translation: CASRKKDVSTGELFF.

The rearrangement joins TRBV5-5 to TRBJ2-7; 7 nucleotides line up with TRBD1. There are 14 residues in the CDR3. CDR1 and CDR2 from the germline V gene are SGHKS and YYEKEE (reference sequence). The junction had 7 bases not matched to a gene; V was cut back by 5 bases and J by 2 bases. CDR3 sequence reads: CASRARQGPYEQYF. CDR3 in DNA: TGTGCCAGCAGGGCGAGACAGGGACCCTACGAGCAGTACTTC.

The chain couples TRBV9 to TRBJ1-4; TRBD1 might be the D (5 bases). The ends were cut back, 0 bases at V and 3 bases at J, with 12 bases in the middle. CDR1 is SGDLS and CDR2 is YYNGEE in the germline V gene. The CDR3 runs to 16 residues. The CDR3 sequence is CASSVGQPAANEKLFF. The CDR3, as DNA: TGTGCCAGCAGCGTAGGACAGCCCGCGGCTAATGAAAAACTGTTTTTT.

CDR3 DNA sequence: TGCGCCAGCAGTCCGGGACAGGTAGACAATCAGCCCCAGCATTTT. Its translation is CASSPGQVDNQPQHF. This chain uses TRBV5-1 with TRBJ1-5; 8 bases fit TRBD1. The ends lost 5 bases at V and 3 bases at J; junction bases unmatched: 7. Germline V gene lookup returns CDR1 SGHRS and CDR2 YFSETQ. The CDR3 sequence is 15 residues long.

The V gene is TRBV7-7, the J gene TRBJ2-2; 9 nucleotides agree with TRBD2. CDR3 length: 15 residues. V shed 5 bases, J shed 6 bases, and the junction held 7 bases outside the gene matches. The germline CDR1 and CDR2 sequences are SSHAT and FNYEAQ (reference sequence). DNA for the CDR3: TGTGCCAGCAGCCCCAGCGGGGGGTTTTCCGGGGAGCTGTTTTTT. Its translation: CASSPSGGFSGELFF.

This chain uses TRBV29-1 with TRBJ1-2, with D possibly matching TRBD1 (6 bases). The germline V gene encodes CDR1 SQVTM and CDR2 ANQGSEA. The CDR3 runs to 10 residues. The ends were cut back, 4 bases at V and 6 bases at J, with 6 bases in the middle. CDR3 sequence (DNA): TGCAGCGTTGGACAGGATGGCTACACCTTC. Translated: CSVGQDGYTF.

This chain connects TRBV3-1 (or the pseudogene TRBV3-2) to TRBJ2-5; D is tentatively TRBD1 or TRBD2 (5 bases each). CDR3 length: 16 residues. CDR1 is LGHDT and CDR2 is YNNKEL in the germline V gene (reference sequence). V lost 2 bases, J lost 3 bases, and 16 bases lay in between. The CDR3 region is CASSQFDTGTEETQYF. The DNA for the CDR3 is TGTGCCAGCAGCCAATTTGACACTGGGACGGAAGAGACCCAGTACTTC.

This chain joins TRBV7-9 and TRBJ2-3; D is perhaps TRBD1 (6 bases). In germline, CDR1 is SEHNR, CDR2 FQNEAQ (reference sequence). The CDR3 sequence is 17 residues long. The V end lost 1 base, the J end lost 4 bases, and 18 bases lay between the germline ends. The DNA for the CDR3 is TGTGCCAGCAGCTTAGGCGCCAGGGGCCTGGGGCCAGATACGCAGTATTTT. The encoded protein is CASSLGARGLGPDTQYF.

The chain combines TRBV20-1 with TRBJ1-2; D is possibly TRBD1 (5 bases). V gave up 6 bases and J gave up 8 bases, with 13 bases separating them. The CDR3 extends over 11 amino acids. CDR1 is DFQATT, CDR2 SNEGSKA, per germline (reference sequence). CDR3 coding DNA: TGCAGTGCCTCGACAGCTTACGGCTACACCTTC. It yields the protein CSASTAYGYTF.

The chain joins TRBV4-2 to TRBJ2-1; possibly TRBD2 for D (6 bases). CDR3 length equals 12 residues. Trimming took 3 bases from V and 12 from J, leaving 12 bases between them. Germline lookup yields CDR1 LGHNA and CDR2 YNFKEQ. The CDR3 nucleotides read TGTGCCAGCAGCCACCAGATGGGAGGGCAGTTCTTC. It is translated as CASSHQMGGQFF.

Concerning this clone: Germline and junction disagree at one end, which may indicate a read error. The V and J genes are TRBV30 and TRBJ1-5; possibly TRBD1 for D (5 bases). Germline loops: CDR1 GTSNPN, CDR2 SVGIG (reference sequence). The CDR3 sequence is 12 residues long. In nucleotides, the CDR3 is TGTGCCCAGGGCGGCTTGCGGAGGAGTAGGAATTTT. This encodes CAQGGLRRSRNF. The full variable domain, in which reference TRBV30 and TRBJ1-5 provide the parts outside the CDR3, is SQTIHQWPATLVQPVGSPLSLECTVEGTSNPNLYWYRQAAGRGLQLLFYSVGIGQISSEVPQNLSASRPQDRQFILSSKKLLLSDSGFYLCAQGGLRRSRNFGDGTRLSIL.

J is TRBJ2-2 and V is TRBV12-1; the table names TRBD1, a call not compared with the DNA. TRBV12-1 is a recognized pseudogene. The length of the CDR3 is 15 residues. The CDR3 DNA is TGTGCCAGCAGCTTTCCCAACAGGGAAACCGGGGAGCTGTTTTTT. Its protein product is CASSFPNRETGELFF.

This chain uses TRBV6-5 with TRBJ2-2; D may be TRBD1 (6 bases). CDR3 length: 15 residues. In germline, CDR1 is MNHEY, CDR2 SVGAGI. V lost 2 bases and J 4 bases, leaving 11 bases between the germline ends. CDR3: CASSYGQGTTGELFF. The CDR3 coding sequence is TGTGCCAGCAGTTACGGCCAGGGGACCACCGGGGAGCTGTTTTTT.

The chain combines TRBV29-1 with TRBJ1-3, with 7 nucleotides matching TRBD1. In germline, CDR1 is SQVTM, CDR2 ANQGSEA. After removal of 7 bases from V and 3 bases from J, the junction contained 6 bases not matched to a gene. This CDR3 spans 13 amino acids. The DNA of the CDR3 is TGCAGCGCCGTACAGGGGAGTGGAAACACCATATATTTT. Translating gives CSAVQGSGNTIYF. Based on the CDR3 plus reference TRBV29-1 and TRBJ1-3, the full variable domain is SAVISQKPSRDICQRGTSLTIQCQVDSQVTMMFWYRQQPGQSLTLIATANQGSEATYESGFVIDKFPISRPNLTFSTLTVSNMSPEDSSIYLCSAVQGSGNTIYFGEGSWLTVV.

The chain couples TRBV6-6 to TRBJ2-7, with D possibly matching TRBD2 (7 bases). The V end lost 6 bases, the J end lost 4 bases, and 16 bases lay between the germline ends. In germline, CDR1 is MNHNY, CDR2 SVGAGI (reference sequence). CDR3 length equals 14 residues. In DNA, the CDR3 is TGTGCCAGCAGGTCCGCGGGGGCCGGTTACGAGCAGTACTTC. It specifies CASRSAGAGYEQYF.

The CDR3: CAWARDRFYNEQFF. The CDR3 coding sequence is TGTGCCTGGGCACGGGACCGCTTCTACAATGAGCAGTTCTTC. The chain employs TRBV27 and TRBJ2-1; D may match TRBD1 or TRBD2 (5 bases each). CDR1 is MNHEY, CDR2 SMNVEV, per germline (reference sequence). This CDR3 comprises 14 residues. Trimming removed 11 bases at V and 3 bases at J, with 17 bases between.